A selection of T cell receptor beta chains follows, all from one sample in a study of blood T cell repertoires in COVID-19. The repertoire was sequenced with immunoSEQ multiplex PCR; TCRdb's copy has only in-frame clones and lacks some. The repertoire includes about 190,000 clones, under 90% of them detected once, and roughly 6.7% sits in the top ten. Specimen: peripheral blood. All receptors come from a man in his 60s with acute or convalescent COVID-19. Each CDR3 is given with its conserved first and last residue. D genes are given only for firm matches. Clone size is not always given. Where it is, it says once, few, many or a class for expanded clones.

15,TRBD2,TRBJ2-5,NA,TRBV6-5,CASTRSGGALETQYF,TGTGCCAGCACTCGTAGCGGGGGGGCTTTAGAGACCCAGTACTTC
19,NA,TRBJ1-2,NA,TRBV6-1,CASSEQPRLLEQGSYGYTF,TGTGCCAGCAGTGAACAGCCAAGGTTGTTAGAACAGGGCAGCTATGGCTACACCTTC
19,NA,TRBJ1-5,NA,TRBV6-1,CASSGTVGHAPAGNQPQHF,TGTGCCAGCAGTGGGACCGTGGGGCACGCCCCGGCTGGCAATCAGCCCCAGCATTTT
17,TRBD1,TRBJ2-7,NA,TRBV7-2,CASSLAPGGPLSYEQYF,TGTGCCAGCAGCTTAGCTCCAGGGGGCCCCCTCTCCTACGAGCAGTACTTC
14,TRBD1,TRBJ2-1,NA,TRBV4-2,CASSQGGTGDEKFF,TGTGCCAGCAGCCAAGGGGGGACAGGGGATGAGAAGTTCTTC
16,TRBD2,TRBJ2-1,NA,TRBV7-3,CASSPLGSGISNEQFF,TGTGCCAGCAGCCCCCTGGGTAGCGGGATATCCAATGAGCAGTTCTTC
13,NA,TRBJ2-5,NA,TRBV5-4,CASSLTSWETQYF,TGTGCCAGCAGCTTGACTAGCTGGGAGACCCAGTACTTC
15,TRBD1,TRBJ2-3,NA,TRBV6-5,CASRDNGQGTDTQYF,TGTGCCAGCAGGGATAATGGACAGGGCACAGATACGCAGTATTTT
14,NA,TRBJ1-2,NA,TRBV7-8,CASSQARGSNGYTF,TGTGCCAGCAGCCAGGCCCGGGGGTCGAATGGCTACACCTTC
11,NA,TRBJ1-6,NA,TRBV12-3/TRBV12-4,CASSSYSPLHF,TGTGCCAGCAGTTCCTATTCACCCCTCCACTTT
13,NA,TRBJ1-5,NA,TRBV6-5,CASSPRGGRPQHF,TGTGCCAGCAGCCCCCGGGGAGGGCGGCCCCAGCATTTT
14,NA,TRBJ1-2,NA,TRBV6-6,CASSYSRQNYGYTF,TGTGCCAGCAGTTACTCCCGACAGAACTATGGCTACACCTTC
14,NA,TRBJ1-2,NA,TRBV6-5,CASTEWGGPYGYTF,TGTGCCAGCACCGAATGGGGGGGGCCCTATGGCTACACCTTC
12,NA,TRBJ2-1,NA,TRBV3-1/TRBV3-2,CASSQSPVEQFF,TGTGCCAGCAGCCAATCCCCGGTGGAGCAGTTCTTC
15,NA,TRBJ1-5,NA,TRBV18,CASSPTGFGNQPQHF,TGTGCCAGCTCACCGACAGGTTTCGGCAATCAGCCCCAGCATTTT
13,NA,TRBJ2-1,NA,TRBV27,CASRRREGIEQFF,TGTGCCAGCAGGCGCCGGGAAGGGATTGAGCAGTTCTTC
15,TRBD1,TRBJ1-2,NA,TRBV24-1,CATSDPRRGRYGYTF,TGTGCCACCAGTGATCCCCGGAGGGGGCGCTATGGCTACACCTTC
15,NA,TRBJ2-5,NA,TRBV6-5,CASSYSLGGAGTQYF,TGTGCCAGCAGTTACTCGCTCGGGGGAGCGGGGACCCAGTACTTC
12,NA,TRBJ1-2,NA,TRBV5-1,CASSLTREGYTF,TGCGCCAGCAGCCTGACCAGGGAAGGCTACACCTTC
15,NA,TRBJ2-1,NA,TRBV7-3,CASSLTGSSRDEQFF,TGTGCCAGCAGCCTTACAGGGTCTAGTCGAGATGAGCAGTTCTTC
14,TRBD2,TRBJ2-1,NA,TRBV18,CASSPAGGPGEQFF,TGTGCCAGCTCACCGGCGGGAGGGCCGGGGGAGCAGTTCTTC
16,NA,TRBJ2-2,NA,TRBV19,CASSISVGRNTGELFF,TGTGCCAGTAGTATATCTGTGGGCAGAAACACCGGGGAGCTGTTTTTT
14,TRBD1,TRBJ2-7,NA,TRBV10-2,CASSSGTGKYEQYF,TGCGCCAGCAGCTCCGGGACAGGGAAGTACGAGCAGTACTTC
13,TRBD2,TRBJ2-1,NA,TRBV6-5,CASSYVAGNEQFF,TGTGCCAGCAGTTACGTAGCGGGCAATGAGCAGTTCTTC
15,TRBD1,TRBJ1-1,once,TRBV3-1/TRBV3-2,CASSQGTGVNTEAFF,TGTGCCAGCAGCCAAGGGACAGGGGTGAACACTGAAGCTTTCTTT
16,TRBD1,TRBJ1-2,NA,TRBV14,CASSQALRTGAGGYTF,TGTGCCAGCAGCCAGGCTCTTAGGACAGGGGCGGGAGGCTACACCTTC
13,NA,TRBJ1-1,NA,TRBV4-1,CASSAPTGTEAFF,TGCGCCAGCAGTGCCCCTACGGGAACTGAAGCTTTCTTT
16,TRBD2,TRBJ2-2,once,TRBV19,CASSITAGGYTGELFF,TGTGCCAGTAGTATTACAGCGGGAGGCTACACCGGGGAGCTGTTTTTT
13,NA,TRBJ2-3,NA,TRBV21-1,CASSKVRTDTQYF,TGTGCCAGCAGCAAAGTACGGACAGATACGCAGTATTTT
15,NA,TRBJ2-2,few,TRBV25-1,CASSDPGRDTGELFF,TGTGCCAGCAGTGATCCAGGGCGCGACACCGGGGAGCTGTTTTTT
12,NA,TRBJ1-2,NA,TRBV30,CAWLRRDNGYTF,TGTGCCTGGCTCCGACGGGACAATGGCTACACCTTC
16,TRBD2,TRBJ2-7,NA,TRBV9,CASSPQPGLATYEQYF,TGTGCCAGCAGCCCACAGCCGGGACTAGCCACCTACGAGCAGTACTTC
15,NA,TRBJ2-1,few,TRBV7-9,CASSLSRGSYNEQFF,TGTGCCAGCAGCTTATCCAGGGGATCCTACAATGAGCAGTTCTTC
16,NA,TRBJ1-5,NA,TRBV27,CASSLIGGYSNQPQHF,TGTGCCAGCAGTTTAATCGGGGGATATAGCAATCAGCCCCAGCATTTT
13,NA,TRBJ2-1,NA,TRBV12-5,CASAPVIYNEQFF,TGTGCTAGTGCCCCCGTAATCTACAATGAGCAGTTCTTC
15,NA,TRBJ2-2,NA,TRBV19,CASSIVSGVAGELFF,TGTGCCAGTAGTATAGTTTCAGGGGTGGCCGGGGAGCTGTTTTTT
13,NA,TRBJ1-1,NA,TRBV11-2,CASSLYQATEAFF,TGTGCCAGCAGCTTATACCAGGCCACTGAAGCTTTCTTT
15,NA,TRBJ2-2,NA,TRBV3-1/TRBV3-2,CASSLAQGNTGELFF,TGTGCCAGCAGCCTCGCACAGGGGAACACCGGGGAGCTGTTTTTT
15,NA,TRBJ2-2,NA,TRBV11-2,CASSLQGGNTGELFF,TGTGCCAGCAGTCTCCAGGGTGGGAACACCGGGGAGCTGTTTTTT
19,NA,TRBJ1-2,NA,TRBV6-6,CASSPGGRGEDGGVYGYTF,TGTGCCAGCAGTCCGGGGGGCAGGGGCGAGGATGGTGGGGTCTATGGCTACACCTTC
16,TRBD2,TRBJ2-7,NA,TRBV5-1,CASSLEGRGAAYEQYF,TGCGCCAGCAGCTTGGAGGGGCGGGGGGCCGCCTACGAGCAGTACTTC
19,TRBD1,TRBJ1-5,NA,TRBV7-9,CAREVAGTGGKWEDQPQHF,TGTGCCAGGGAAGTCGCCGGGACAGGGGGGAAATGGGAGGATCAGCCCCAGCATTTT
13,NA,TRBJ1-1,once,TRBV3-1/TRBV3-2,CASSQYRGSEAFF,TGTGCCAGCAGCCAGTACCGGGGGTCTGAAGCTTTCTTT
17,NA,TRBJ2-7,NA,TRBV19,CASSTPKWQGSSYEQYF,TGTGCCAGTAGTACCCCAAAATGGCAGGGAAGCTCCTACGAGCAGTACTTC
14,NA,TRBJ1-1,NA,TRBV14,CASSQAGLGTEAFF,TGTGCCAGCAGCCAGGCAGGGCTGGGGACTGAAGCTTTCTTT
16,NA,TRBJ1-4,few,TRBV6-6,CASSYVTGTTNEKLFF,TGTGCCAGCAGTTACGTAACAGGGACAACTAATGAAAAACTGTTTTTT
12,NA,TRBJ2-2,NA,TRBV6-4,CASQGITGELFF,TGTGCCAGCCAGGGGATCACCGGGGAGCTGTTTTTT
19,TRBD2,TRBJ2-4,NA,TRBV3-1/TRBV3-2,CASSQVTSLSALAKNIQYF,TGTGCCAGCAGCCAAGTGACTAGCTTAAGCGCCCTAGCCAAAAACATTCAGTACTTC
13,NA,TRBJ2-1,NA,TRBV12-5,CASAFDSYNEQFF,TGTGCTAGTGCCTTCGACAGTTACAATGAGCAGTTCTTC
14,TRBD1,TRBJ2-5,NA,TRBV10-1,CASSEWTGEETQYF,TGCGCCAGCAGTGAGTGGACAGGGGAAGAGACCCAGTACTTC
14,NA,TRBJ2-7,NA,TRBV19,CASSATGGVYEQYF,TGTGCCAGTAGTGCTACCGGGGGAGTCTACGAGCAGTACTTC
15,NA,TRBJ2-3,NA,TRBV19,CASRPDRTSTDTQYF,TGTGCCAGTAGACCAGACAGGACTAGCACAGATACGCAGTATTTT
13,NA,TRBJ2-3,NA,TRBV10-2,CASSVRLTDTQYF,TGCGCCAGCAGTGTCAGGTTAACAGATACGCAGTATTTT
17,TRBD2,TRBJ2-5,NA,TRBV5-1,CASSTNPGLAVQETQYF,TGCGCCAGCAGTACTAATCCGGGACTAGCGGTTCAAGAGACCCAGTACTTC
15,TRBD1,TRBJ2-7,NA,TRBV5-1,CASSLGQGVPYEQYF,TGCGCCAGCAGCTTGGGACAGGGGGTCCCCTACGAGCAGTACTTC
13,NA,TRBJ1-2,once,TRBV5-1,CASSLGGTNGYTF,TGCGCCAGCAGCTTGGGAGGGACAAATGGCTACACCTTC
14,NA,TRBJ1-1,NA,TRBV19,CASTPSASGAEAFF,TGTGCCAGTACCCCGTCGGCCTCAGGCGCTGAAGCTTTCTTT
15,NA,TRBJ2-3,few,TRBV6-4,CASSDLGLPSDTQYF,TGTGCCAGCAGTGACTTGGGCCTACCTTCAGATACGCAGTATTTT